These T cell receptor beta chains were read from a single sample in a study of technical replicates of blood from several donors. Sequenced by immunoSEQ multiplex PCR; TCRdb stores in-frame clones only, minus some. The profile shows roughly 76,000 clones, 85% to 95% of them singletons. The sequencing input was T cells isolated from PBMCs. The receptors were gathered from a human donor in good health. Each CDR3 is given with its conserved first and last residue. A D gene is named only where the DNA matches it firmly. Size values are once, few and many counts, or a class for expanded clones, and some rows have none.

>TRBV13|TRBJ2-5|NA|NA
CASSPQKEGGGETQYF
TGTGCCAGCAGCCCTCAAAAGGAGGGAGGGGGGGAGACCCAGTACTTC
>TRBV28|TRBJ2-1|NA|TRBD2
CASSTSGRMDEQFF
TGTGCCAGCAGCACTAGCGGGAGGATGGATGAGCAGTTCTTC
>TRBV7-2|TRBJ2-3|NA|NA
CASSPTVSFTDTQYF
TGTGCCAGCAGCCCGACAGTATCCTTCACAGATACGCAGTATTTT
>TRBV2|TRBJ1-5|NA|NA
CASKGSGRQPQHF
TGTGCCAGCAAGGGGTCGGGCCGGCAGCCCCAGCATTTT
>TRBV6-6|TRBJ2-1|NA|TRBD1
CASSYFIGQGYEQFF
TGTGCCAGCAGTTACTTTATCGGACAGGGTTATGAGCAGTTCTTC
>TRBV19|TRBJ1-2|NA|NA
CASSISSVLSNYGYTF
TGTGCCAGTAGTATTAGCAGCGTACTTTCTAACTATGGCTACACCTTC
>TRBV6-1|TRBJ2-7|NA|TRBD2
CAASGSYEQYF
TGTGCCGCCAGCGGGAGCTACGAGCAGTACTTC
>TRBV7-2|TRBJ2-5|NA|NA
CASSFDRYQETQYF
TGTGCCAGCAGCTTCGACAGGTACCAAGAGACCCAGTACTTC
>TRBV28|TRBJ1-1|NA|NA
CASSPVGVPQSTEAFF
TGTGCCAGCAGCCCAGTAGGGGTCCCTCAGTCCACTGAAGCTTTCTTT
>TRBV15|TRBJ1-5|NA|TRBD1
CATSRGSGTGINQPQHF
TGTGCCACCAGCAGAGGAAGCGGGACAGGGATAAATCAGCCCCAGCATTTT
>TRBV27|TRBJ2-7|NA|NA
CASSPGLLAYEQYF
TGTGCCAGCAGTCCGGGACTCCTAGCCTACGAGCAGTACTTC
>TRBV6-1|TRBJ2-7|once|TRBD2
CASSDSGPYEQYF
TGTGCCAGCAGCGATAGCGGGCCCTACGAGCAGTACTTC
>TRBV1|TRBJ2-5|NA|NA
CTSSQDLLAGAETQYF
TGCACCAGCAGCCAAGATCTCCTGGCGGGAGCAGAGACCCAGTACTTC
>TRBV27|TRBJ2-1|once|TRBD2
CASRLAGGEQFF
TGTGCCAGCAGACTAGCGGGAGGGGAGCAGTTCTTC
>TRBV7-9|TRBJ2-7|NA|NA
CASSRPGHLYEQYF
TGTGCCAGCAGCCGTCCCGGACATCTATACGAGCAGTACTTC
>TRBV9|TRBJ2-7|NA|NA
CASSGDSYSEQYF
TGTGCCAGCAGCGGAGACAGTTATTCCGAGCAGTACTTC
>TRBV5-6|TRBJ1-5|NA|NA
CASSVGGGQPRQPQHF
TGTGCCAGCAGCGTTGGGGGTGGACAGCCACGTCAGCCCCAGCATTTT